Described below is a single T cell receptor beta chain sequence and its context. The sample belongs to a study of T cell clonotyping in hematopoietic cell transplantation. The protocol was immunoSEQ multiplex PCR, while the TCRdb copy is restricted to in-frame clones and leaves out a portion. The data show about 12,000 clones, over 75% seen once. The sequencing sample was made of peripheral blood mononuclear cells. This receptor was taken from a man aged 25-40 years in good health. Some clones in this sample may be carry-over from other donors' samples.

CDR3 residues: CASSLPNKVDYGYTF. CDR3 DNA: TGTGCCAGCAGCTTGCCCAATAAGGTCGACTATGGCTACACCTTC. The J gene is TRBJ1-2, the V gene TRBV5-6; D is ambiguous. There are 15 residues in the CDR3. Per germline, CDR1 SGHDT and CDR2 YYEEEE. Trimming removed 1 base at V and 3 bases at J, with 13 bases between. Combining the CDR3 with reference TRBV5-6 and TRBJ1-2 gives the whole variable domain DAGVTQSPTHLIKTRGQQVTLRCSPKSGHDTVSWYQQALGQGPQFIFQYYEEEERQRGNFPDRFSGHQFPNYSSELNVNALLLGDSALYLCASSLPNKVDYGYTFGSGTRLTVV.